This T cell receptor (beta chain) was observed in a study of T-cell reconstitution after alpha-beta-depleted transplantation in children. General observations from the study: Reportedly, only several hundred clones from non-depleted graft cells drove alpha-beta T-cell counts at about two months. It was surviving recipient T cells and thymic progenitors that gave some patients high TCRbeta diversity at day 60.

A TCRbeta library incorporating unique molecular identifiers was prepared. TCRdb re-called the PCR reads through MiXCR, storing one row per CDR3 protein. The sample includes roughly 300,000 distinct CDR3 sequences, 9.5% to 13% of them seen just once. This clonotype was picked up many times. Its antigen is not known. Germline V gene lookup returns CDR1 SGHVS and CDR2 FQNEAQ. V dropped 3 bases and J dropped 13 bases, with 13 bases sitting between them. The CDR3 loop spans 13 amino acids. The sequencing here drew on peripheral blood, taken 180 days after TCRalphabeta/CD19-depleted stem cell transplant. This clonotype originated in a male patient under 10 years old who had a stem cell transplant for chronic granulomatous disease, so the T cells may come from the graft donor. The chain is built from TRBV7-8 and TRBJ1-6, with unresolved D. The CDR3 is CASSFDLKWPLHF. The CDR3 region has the DNA TGTGCCAGCAGCTTTGACCTTAAGTGGCCCCTCCACTTT. Full variable domain (missing parts from reference TRBV7-8 and TRBJ1-6): GAGVSQSPRYKVAKRGQDVALRCDPISGHVSLFWYQQALGQGPEFLTYFQNEAQLDKSGLPSDRFFAERPEGSVSTLKIQRTQQEDSAVYLCASSFDLKWPLHFGNGTRLTVT.